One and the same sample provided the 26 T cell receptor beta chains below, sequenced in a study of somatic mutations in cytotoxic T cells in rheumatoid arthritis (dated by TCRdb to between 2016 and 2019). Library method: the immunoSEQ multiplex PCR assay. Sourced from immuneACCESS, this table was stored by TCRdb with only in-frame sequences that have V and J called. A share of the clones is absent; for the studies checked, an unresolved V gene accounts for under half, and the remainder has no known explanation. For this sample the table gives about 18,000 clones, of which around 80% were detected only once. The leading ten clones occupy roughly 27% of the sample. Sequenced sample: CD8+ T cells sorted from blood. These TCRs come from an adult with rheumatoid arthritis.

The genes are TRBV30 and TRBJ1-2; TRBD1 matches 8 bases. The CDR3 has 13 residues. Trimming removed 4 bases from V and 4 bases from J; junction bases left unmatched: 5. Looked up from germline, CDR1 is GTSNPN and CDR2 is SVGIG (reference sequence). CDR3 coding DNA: TGTGCCTGGACTACTGGACAGGGCTATGGCTACACCTTC. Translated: CAWTTGQGYGYTF.

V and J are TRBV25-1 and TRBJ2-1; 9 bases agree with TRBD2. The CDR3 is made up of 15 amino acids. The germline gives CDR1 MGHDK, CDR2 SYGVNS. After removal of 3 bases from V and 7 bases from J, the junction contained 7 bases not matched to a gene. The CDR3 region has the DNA TGTGCCAGCAGTGATGGTCTAGCGGGATTGAATGAGCAGTTCTTC. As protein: CASSDGLAGLNEQFF. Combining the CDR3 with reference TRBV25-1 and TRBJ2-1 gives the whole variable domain EADIYQTPRYLVIGTGKKITLECSQTMGHDKMYWYQQDPGMELHLIHYSYGVNSTEKGDLSSESTVSRIRTEHFPLTLESARPSHTSQYLCASSDGLAGLNEQFFGPGTRLTVL.

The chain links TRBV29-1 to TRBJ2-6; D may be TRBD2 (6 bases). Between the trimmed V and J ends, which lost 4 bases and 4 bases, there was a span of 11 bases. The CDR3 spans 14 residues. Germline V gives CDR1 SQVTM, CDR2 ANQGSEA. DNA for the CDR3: TGCAGCGTTGTTGGGGACTCCGGGGCCAACGTCCTGACTTTC. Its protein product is CSVVGDSGANVLTF.

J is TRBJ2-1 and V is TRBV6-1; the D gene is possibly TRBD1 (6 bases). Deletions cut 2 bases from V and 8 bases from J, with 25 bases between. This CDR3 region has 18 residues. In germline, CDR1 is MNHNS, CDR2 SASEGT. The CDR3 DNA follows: TGTGCCAGCAGTGAAAGGTTCGCGACAGGACTGGACTTAGATGAGCAGTTCTTC. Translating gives CASSERFATGLDLDEQFF.

The CDR3 DNA reads TGTGCCAGTAGCTGGGGACAACACACTGAAGCTTTCTTT. It codes for CASSWGQHTEAFF. The genes are TRBV19 and TRBJ1-1; D possibly corresponds to TRBD1 (6 bases). The ends were cut back, 6 bases at V and 3 bases at J, with 11 bases in the middle. CDR1 is LNHDA and CDR2 is SQIVND in the germline V gene (reference sequence). The CDR3 length is 13 residues.

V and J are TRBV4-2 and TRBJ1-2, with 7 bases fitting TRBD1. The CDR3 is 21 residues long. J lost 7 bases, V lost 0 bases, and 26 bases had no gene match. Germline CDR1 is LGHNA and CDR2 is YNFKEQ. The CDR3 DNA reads TGTGCCAGCAGCCAAGAGGGGGACCGACGCCGCGATAAGACAGGGAAATTTGGCTACACCTTC. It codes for CASSQEGDRRRDKTGKFGYTF.

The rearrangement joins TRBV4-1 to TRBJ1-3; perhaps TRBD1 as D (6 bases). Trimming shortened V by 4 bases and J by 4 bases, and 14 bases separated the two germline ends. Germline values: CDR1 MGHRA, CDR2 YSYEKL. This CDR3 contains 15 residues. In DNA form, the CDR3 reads TGCGCCAGCAGCCCACAACAGGGTGGGGGAAACACCATATATTTT. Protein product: CASSPQQGGGNTIYF.

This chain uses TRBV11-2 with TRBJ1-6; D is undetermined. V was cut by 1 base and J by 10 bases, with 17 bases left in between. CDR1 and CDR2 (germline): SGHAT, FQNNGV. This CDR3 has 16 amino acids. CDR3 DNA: TGTGCCAGCAGCTTAGTTTACGGACTATGGGAGTCACCCCTCCACTTT. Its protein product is CASSLVYGLWESPLHF. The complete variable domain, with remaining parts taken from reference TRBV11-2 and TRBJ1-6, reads EAGVAQSPRYKIIEKRQSVAFWCNPISGHATLYWYQQILGQGPKLLIQFQNNGVVDDSQLPKDRFSAERLKGVDSTLKIQPAKLEDSAVYLCASSLVYGLWESPLHFGNGTRLTVT.

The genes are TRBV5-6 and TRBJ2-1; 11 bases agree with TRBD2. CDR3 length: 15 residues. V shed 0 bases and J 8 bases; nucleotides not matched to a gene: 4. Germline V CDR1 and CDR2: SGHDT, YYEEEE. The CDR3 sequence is CASSLGLAGGYEQFF. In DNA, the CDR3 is TGTGCCAGCAGCTTGGGGCTAGCGGGAGGTTATGAGCAGTTCTTC.

In DNA form, the CDR3 reads TGTGCCAGCAGTGCCCGGACTAGCCTGTATTTT. Protein product: CASSARTSLYF. This chain links TRBV6-1 with TRBJ2-3, with 8 bases fitting TRBD2. Germline V gene sequence: CDR1 MNHNS, CDR2 SASEGT. Trimming cost V 4 bases and J 14 bases; bases outside gene matches: 5. This CDR3 region has 11 residues.

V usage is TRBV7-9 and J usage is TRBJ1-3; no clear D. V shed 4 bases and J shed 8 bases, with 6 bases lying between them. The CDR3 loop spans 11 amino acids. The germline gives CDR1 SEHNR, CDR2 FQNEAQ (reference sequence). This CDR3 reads CASSSDYTIYF. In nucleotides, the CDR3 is TGTGCCAGCAGCTCCGACTACACCATATATTTT.

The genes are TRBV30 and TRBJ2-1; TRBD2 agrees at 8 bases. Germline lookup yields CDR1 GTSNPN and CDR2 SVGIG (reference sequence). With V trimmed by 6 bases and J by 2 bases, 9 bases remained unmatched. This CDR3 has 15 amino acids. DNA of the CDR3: TGTGCCTGCGATCCCGGGACTAGACCCTACAATGAGCAGTTCTTC. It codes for CACDPGTRPYNEQFF.

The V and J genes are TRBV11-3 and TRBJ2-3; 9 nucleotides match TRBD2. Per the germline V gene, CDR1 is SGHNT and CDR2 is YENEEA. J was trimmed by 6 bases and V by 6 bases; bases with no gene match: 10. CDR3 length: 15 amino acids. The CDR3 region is CASSERAGGTDTQYF. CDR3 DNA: TGTGCCAGCAGTGAGAGGGCGGGAGGGACGGATACGCAGTATTTT.

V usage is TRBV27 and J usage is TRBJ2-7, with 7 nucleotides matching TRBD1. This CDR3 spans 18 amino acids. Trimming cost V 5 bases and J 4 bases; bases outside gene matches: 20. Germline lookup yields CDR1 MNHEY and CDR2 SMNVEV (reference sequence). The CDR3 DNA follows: TGTGCCAGCAGTCCGACAACTCACTACAGGGGAGTTGGGTACGAGCAGTACTTC. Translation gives CASSPTTHYRGVGYEQYF.

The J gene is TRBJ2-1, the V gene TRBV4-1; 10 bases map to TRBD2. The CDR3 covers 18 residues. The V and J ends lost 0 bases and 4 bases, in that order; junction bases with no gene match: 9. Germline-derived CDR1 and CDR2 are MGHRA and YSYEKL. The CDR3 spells CASSQDPSGGAAYNEQFF. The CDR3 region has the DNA TGCGCCAGCAGCCAAGACCCCAGCGGGGGGGCGGCTTACAATGAGCAGTTCTTC.

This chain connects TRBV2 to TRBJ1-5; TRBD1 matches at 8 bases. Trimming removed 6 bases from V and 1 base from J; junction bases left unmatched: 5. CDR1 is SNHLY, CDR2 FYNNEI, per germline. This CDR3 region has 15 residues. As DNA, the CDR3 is TGTGCCAGCAGGCTGGACAGGGCAAGCAATCAGCCCCAGCATTTT. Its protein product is CASRLDRASNQPQHF.

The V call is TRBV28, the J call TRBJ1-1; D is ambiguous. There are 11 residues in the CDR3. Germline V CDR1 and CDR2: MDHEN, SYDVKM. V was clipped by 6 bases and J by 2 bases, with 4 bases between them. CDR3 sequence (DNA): TGTGCCAGCAGCCGCAACACTGAAGCTTTCTTT. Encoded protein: CASSRNTEAFF.

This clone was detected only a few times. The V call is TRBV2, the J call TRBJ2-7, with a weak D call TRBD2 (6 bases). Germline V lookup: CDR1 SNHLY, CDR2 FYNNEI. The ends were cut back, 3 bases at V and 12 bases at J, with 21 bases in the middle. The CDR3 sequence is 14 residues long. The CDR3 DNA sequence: TGTGCCAGCAGTGAGCATGTTGGGACTTCTCTGCTGTACTTC. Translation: CASSEHVGTSLLYF.

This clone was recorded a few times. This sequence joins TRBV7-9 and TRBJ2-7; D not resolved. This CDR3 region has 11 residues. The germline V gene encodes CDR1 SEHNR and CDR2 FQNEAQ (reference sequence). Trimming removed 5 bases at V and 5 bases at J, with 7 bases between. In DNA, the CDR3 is TGTGCCAGCAGCCAAAATCACGAGCAGTACTTC. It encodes CASSQNHEQYF. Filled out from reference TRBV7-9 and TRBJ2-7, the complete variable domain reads DTGVSQNPRHKITKRGQNVTFRCDPISEHNRLYWYRQTLGQGPEFLTYFQNEAQLEKSRLLSDRFSAERPKGSFSTLEIQRTEQGDSAMYLCASSQNHEQYFGPGTRLTVT.

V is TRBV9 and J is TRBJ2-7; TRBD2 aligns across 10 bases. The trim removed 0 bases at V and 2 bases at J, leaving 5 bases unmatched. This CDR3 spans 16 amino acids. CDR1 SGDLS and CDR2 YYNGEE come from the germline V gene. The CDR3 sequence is CASSVGASGGTYEQYF. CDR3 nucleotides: TGTGCCAGCAGCGTAGGGGCTAGCGGGGGCACCTACGAGCAGTACTTC.

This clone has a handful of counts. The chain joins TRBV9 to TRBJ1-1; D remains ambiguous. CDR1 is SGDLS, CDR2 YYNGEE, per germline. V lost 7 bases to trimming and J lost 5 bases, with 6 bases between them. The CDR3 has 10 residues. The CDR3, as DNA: TGTGCCAGCGGAGGGACTGAAGCTTTCTTT. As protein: CASGGTEAFF.

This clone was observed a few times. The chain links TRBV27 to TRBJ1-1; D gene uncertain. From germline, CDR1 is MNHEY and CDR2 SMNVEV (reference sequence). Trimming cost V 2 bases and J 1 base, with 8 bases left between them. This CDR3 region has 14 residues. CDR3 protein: CASSLGVGNTEAFF. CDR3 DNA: TGTGCCAGCAGTTTAGGAGTTGGGAACACTGAAGCTTTCTTT.

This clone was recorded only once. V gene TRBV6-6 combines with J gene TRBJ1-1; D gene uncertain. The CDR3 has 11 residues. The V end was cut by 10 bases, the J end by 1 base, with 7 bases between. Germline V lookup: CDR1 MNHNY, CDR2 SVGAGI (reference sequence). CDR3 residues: CAMVGNTEAFF. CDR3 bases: TGTGCCATGGTCGGGAACACTGAAGCTTTCTTT.

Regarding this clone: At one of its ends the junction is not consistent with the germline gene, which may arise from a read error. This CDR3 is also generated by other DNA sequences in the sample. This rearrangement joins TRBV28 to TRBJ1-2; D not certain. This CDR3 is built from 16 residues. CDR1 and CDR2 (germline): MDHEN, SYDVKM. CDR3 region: CASSFVSGSLNYGYTF. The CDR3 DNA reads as TGTGCCAGCAGTTTCGTAAGTGGCAGTCTTAACTATGGCTACACCTTT.

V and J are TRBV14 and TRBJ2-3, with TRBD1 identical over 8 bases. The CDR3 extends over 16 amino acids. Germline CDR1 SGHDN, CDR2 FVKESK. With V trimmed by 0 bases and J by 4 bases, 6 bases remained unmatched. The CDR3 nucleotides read TGTGCCAGCAGCCAAGAGGGACAGGCGATCGCAGATACGCAGTATTTT. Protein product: CASSQEGQAIADTQYF.

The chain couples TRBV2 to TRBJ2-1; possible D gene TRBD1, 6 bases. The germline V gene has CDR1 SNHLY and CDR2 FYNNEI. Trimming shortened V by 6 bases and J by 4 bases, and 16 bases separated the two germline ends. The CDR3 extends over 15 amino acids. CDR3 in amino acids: CASSNPGQRYNEQFF. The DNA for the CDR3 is TGTGCCAGCAGCAATCCGGGACAAAGGTACAATGAGCAGTTCTTC.